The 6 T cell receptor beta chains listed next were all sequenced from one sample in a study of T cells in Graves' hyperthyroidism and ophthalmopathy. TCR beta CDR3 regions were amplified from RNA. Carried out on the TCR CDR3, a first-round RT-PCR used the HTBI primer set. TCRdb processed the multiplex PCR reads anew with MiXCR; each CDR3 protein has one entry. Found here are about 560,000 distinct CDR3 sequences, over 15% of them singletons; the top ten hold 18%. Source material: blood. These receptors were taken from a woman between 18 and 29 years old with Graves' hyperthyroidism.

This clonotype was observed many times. The DNA of the CDR3 is TGTGCCAGCAGTGACGGGAGGGACACCGGGGAGCTGTTTTTT. This translates into CASSDGRDTGELFF. V gene TRBV6-4 combines with J gene TRBJ2-2, with TRBD2 identical over 7 bases. Germline V gene sequence: CDR1 MRHNA, CDR2 SNTAGT. Trimming took 2 bases from V and 3 from J; bases not matched to a gene: 0. This CDR3 has 14 residues.

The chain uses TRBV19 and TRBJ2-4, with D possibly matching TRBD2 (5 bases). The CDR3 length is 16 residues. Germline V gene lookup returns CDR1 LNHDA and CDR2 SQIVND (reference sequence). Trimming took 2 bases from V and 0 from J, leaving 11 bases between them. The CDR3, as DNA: TGTGCCAGTAGTATACGAGAAGGACTAGCCAAAAACATTCAGTACTTC. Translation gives CASSIREGLAKNIQYF.

The CDR3 bases are TGCAGCGTTGACGAACAGGATTACACTGAAGCTTTCTTT. This encodes CSVDEQDYTEAFF. The chain joins TRBV29-1 to TRBJ1-1; tentatively, D is TRBD1 (5 bases). CDR1 and CDR2 from the germline V gene are SQVTM and ANQGSEA. The CDR3 runs to 13 residues. V lost 3 bases and J 3 bases, leaving 11 bases between the germline ends.

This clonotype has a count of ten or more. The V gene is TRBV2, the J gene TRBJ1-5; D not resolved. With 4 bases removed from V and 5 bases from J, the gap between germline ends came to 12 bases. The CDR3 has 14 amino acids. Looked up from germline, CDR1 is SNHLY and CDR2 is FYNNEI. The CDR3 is CASSGPLPHQPQHF. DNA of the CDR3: TGTGCCAGCAGTGGGCCTTTACCCCATCAGCCCCAGCATTTT. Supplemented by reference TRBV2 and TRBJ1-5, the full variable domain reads EPEVTQTPSHQVTQMGQEVILRCVPISNHLYFYWYRQILGQKVEFLVSFYNNEISEKSEIFDDQFSVERPDGSNFTLKIRSTKLEDSAMYFCASSGPLPHQPQHFGDGTRLSIL.

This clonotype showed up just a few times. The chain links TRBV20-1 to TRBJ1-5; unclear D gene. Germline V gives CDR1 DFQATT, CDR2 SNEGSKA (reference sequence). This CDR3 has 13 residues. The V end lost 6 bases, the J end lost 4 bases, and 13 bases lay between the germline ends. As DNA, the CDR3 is TGCAGTGCCATAGATACTGTGAATCAGCCCCAGCATTTT. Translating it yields CSAIDTVNQPQHF.

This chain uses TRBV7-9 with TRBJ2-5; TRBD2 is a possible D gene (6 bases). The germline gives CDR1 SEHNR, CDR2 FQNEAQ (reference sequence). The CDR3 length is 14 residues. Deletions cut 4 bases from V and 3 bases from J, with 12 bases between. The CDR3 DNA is TGTGCCAGCAGCTCCCCTTGGGGGGAAGAGACCCAGTACTTC. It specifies CASSSPWGEETQYF.